The 32 T cell receptor beta chains below were found in one sample sequenced in a study of OX40 agonist ivuxolimab in advanced cancers. TCRdb's copy holds only in-frame clones and misses some; the assay was immunoSEQ multiplex PCR. Of approximately 70,000 clones in the sample, 80% to 95% were seen once. Sequences were derived from CD4+ or CD8+ T cells sorted from blood, sampled in a trial of the OX40 agonist ivuxolimab. These receptors all stem from an adult with an advanced solid tumor such as melanoma, head and neck, liver or kidney cancer.

The chain has TRBV5-4 and TRBJ1-1; D gene ambiguous. Trimming took 0 bases from V and 0 from J, leaving 6 bases between them. The CDR3 contains 14 residues. Germline V gives CDR1 SGHNT, CDR2 YYREEE (reference sequence). The CDR3 reads CASSLAGMNTEAFF. As DNA, the CDR3 is TGTGCCAGCAGCTTGGCCGGTATGAACACTGAAGCTTTCTTT.

This chain connects TRBV27 to TRBJ2-5; possible D gene TRBD1, 6 bases. The CDR3 is 15 residues long. Germline CDR1 and CDR2: MNHEY and SMNVEV (reference sequence). Trimming left V 2 bases short and J 0 bases short, with 10 bases between. The CDR3 loop reads CASSLLGADQETQYF. The CDR3 nucleotides are TGTGCCAGCAGTTTACTGGGGGCAGACCAAGAGACCCAGTACTTC.

The chain carries TRBV7-2 and TRBJ2-1; D gene ambiguous. The V end was cut by 5 bases, the J end by 1 base, with 9 bases between. Germline V gene data show CDR1 as SGHTA and CDR2 as FQGNSA. The CDR3 covers 14 residues. CDR3: CASSARVSYNEQFF. The DNA for the CDR3 is TGTGCCAGCAGCGCTAGGGTTTCCTACAATGAGCAGTTCTTC.

The chain couples TRBV20-1 to TRBJ2-7, with D hard to call. The CDR3 covers 11 residues. The V gene lost 2 bases and the J gene lost 3 bases, with 5 bases spanning the gap. Per the germline V gene, CDR1 is DFQATT and CDR2 is SNEGSKA (reference sequence). In DNA form, the CDR3 reads TGCAGTGCTAGACCGAGCTACGAGCAGTACTTC. Amino acid sequence: CSARPSYEQYF.

The J gene is TRBJ2-5, the V gene TRBV4-2, with D possibly TRBD1 on 6 matching bases. The CDR3 has 13 residues. Trimming shortened V by 2 bases and J by 4 bases, and 8 bases separated the two germline ends. Looked up from germline, CDR1 is LGHNA and CDR2 is YNFKEQ. CDR3 coding DNA: TGTGCCAGCAGCCAACAGGGGAGAGAGACCCAGTACTTC. Its protein is CASSQQGRETQYF.

This clone was picked up one time. This chain uses TRBV11-3 with TRBJ2-1; TRBD2 might be the D (6 bases). The CDR3 loop spans 15 amino acids. Trimming cost V 5 bases and J 2 bases, with 13 bases left between them. The V gene's germline CDR1 is SGHNT and CDR2 YENEEA. This CDR3 is CASSPRDGAYNEQFF. CDR3 coding DNA: TGTGCCAGCAGCCCGCGGGACGGAGCCTACAATGAGCAGTTCTTC.

The rearrangement uses TRBV30 and TRBJ2-1, with D perhaps given as TRBD1 or TRBD2 (5 bases each). The germline V and J ends were trimmed by 7 bases and 0 bases, with 16 bases remaining between them. Germline assignment: CDR1 GTSNPN and CDR2 SVGIG (reference sequence). CDR3 length: 15 amino acids. CDR3 coding DNA: TGTGCCTCCGGAGATGCAGGGAGCTCCTACAATGAGCAGTTCTTC. Amino acid sequence: CASGDAGSSYNEQFF.

The chain uses TRBV7-9 and TRBJ2-1; 8 bases are shared with TRBD2. The CDR3 runs to 14 residues. Unmatched junction bases numbered 5, after V lost 2 bases and J lost 8 bases. Germline assignment: CDR1 SEHNR and CDR2 FQNEAQ (reference sequence). The CDR3 nucleotides are TGTGCCAGCAGCTTATTGCGGGGGGCCGATGAGCAGTTCTTC. It is translated as CASSLLRGADEQFF.

This clone was seen only once. The chain employs TRBV7-9 and TRBJ2-2, with no clear D. This CDR3 is 13 amino acids long. CDR1 and CDR2 from the germline V gene are SEHNR and FQNEAQ (reference sequence). Deletions cut 1 base from V and 6 bases from J, with 6 bases between. Here the CDR3 DNA reads TGTGCCAGCAGCTTAGGAAGATCCGGGGAGCTGTTTTTT. This gives the protein CASSLGRSGELFF.

This clone showed up just once. The chain couples TRBV11-3 to TRBJ2-2, with D hard to call. CDR1 SGHNT and CDR2 YENEEA come from the germline V gene. CDR3 size: 11 residues. Trimming removed 4 bases from V and 4 bases from J, with 1 base in between. The CDR3 spells CASSSTGELFF. The CDR3 DNA is TGTGCCAGCAGCTCCACCGGGGAGCTGTTTTTT. Full variable domain (remainder filled in from reference TRBV11-3 and TRBJ2-2): EAGVVQSPRYKIIEKKQPVAFWCNPISGHNTLYWYLQNLGQGPELLIRYENEEAVDDSQLPKDRFSAERLKGVDSTLKIQPAELGDSAVYLCASSSTGELFFGEGSRLTVL.

The chain links TRBV15 to TRBJ2-7; D is unresolved. Trimming stripped 3 bases from V and 6 bases from J, with 18 bases between. This CDR3 contains 15 residues. The germline V gene has CDR1 LNHNV and CDR2 YYDKDF (reference sequence). As DNA, the CDR3 is TGTGCCACCAGCAGGTCCTTATACGGGCGGACCGAGCAGTACTTC. Its translation: CATSRSLYGRTEQYF.

The chain recombines TRBV25-1 with TRBJ1-1, with 7 bases fitting TRBD1. This CDR3 is 16 amino acids long. The J segment lost 3 bases and the V segment lost 4 bases, leaving 11 bases of the junction unmatched. CDR1 is MGHDK and CDR2 is SYGVNS in the germline V gene. The CDR3 loop reads CASSATGFVLDTEAFF. The CDR3 region has the DNA TGTGCCAGCAGTGCGACAGGGTTTGTTCTGGACACTGAAGCTTTCTTT. The full variable domain, its missing parts supplied by reference TRBV25-1 and TRBJ1-1, is EADIYQTPRYLVIGTGKKITLECSQTMGHDKMYWYQQDPGMELHLIHYSYGVNSTEKGDLSSESTVSRIRTEHFPLTLESARPSHTSQYLCASSATGFVLDTEAFFGQGTRLTVV.

The chain joins TRBV4-3 to TRBJ2-7, with 10 positions matching TRBD2. V gave up 2 bases and J gave up 3 bases; unmatched junction bases: 4. The CDR3 is 15 amino acids. Germline assignment: CDR1 LGHNA and CDR2 YSLEER. DNA for the CDR3: TGCGCCAGCAGCCAACTAGCGGGGGCCATCTACGAGCAGTACTTC. This gives the protein CASSQLAGAIYEQYF.

This clone was picked up a small number of times. V gene TRBV11-1 combines with J gene TRBJ2-2; possible D gene TRBD2, 5 bases. Germline CDR1 and CDR2: SGHAT and FQDESV (reference sequence). V lost 0 bases and J lost 8, with 7 bases in between. The CDR3 is made up of 13 amino acids. CDR3 DNA: TGTGCCAGCAGCTTAGCGGGAGCTGGGGAGCTGTTTTTT. This sequence encodes CASSLAGAGELFF.

The gene calls are TRBV7-9 and TRBJ2-1; D could derive from TRBD1 or TRBD2 (6 bases each). With 0 bases removed from V and 10 bases from J, the gap between germline ends came to 25 bases. This CDR3 has 18 amino acids. Germline-derived CDR1 and CDR2 are SEHNR and FQNEAQ (reference sequence). In DNA form, the CDR3 reads TGTGCCAGCAGCTTAGCGTTGAGGCCTACCAAGGGGGGAGGCGAGCAGTTCTTC. This translates into CASSLALRPTKGGGEQFF.

V usage is TRBV5-6 and J usage is TRBJ2-7, with D possibly TRBD1 on 6 matching bases. The germline gives CDR1 SGHDT, CDR2 YYEEEE. Trimming left V 3 bases short and J 3 bases short, with 13 bases between. The CDR3 covers 14 residues. CDR3 residues: CASSSQGFSYEQYF. The CDR3 nucleotides read TGTGCCAGCAGCTCACAGGGATTTAGCTACGAGCAGTACTTC.

This rearrangement joins TRBV6-1 to TRBJ2-3; D gene unclear. The V end was cut by 1 base, the J end by 0 bases, with 11 bases between. Germline V lookup: CDR1 MNHNS, CDR2 SASEGT. The CDR3 is made up of 16 amino acids. This chain's CDR3 is CASSEVDLKSTDTQYF. In nucleotides, the CDR3 is TGTGCCAGCAGTGAAGTTGACCTGAAAAGCACAGATACGCAGTATTTT.

This sequence joins TRBV21-1 and TRBJ2-1; TRBD2 reflects the table's D call only, with no check against the DNA. TRBV21-1 is labeled a pseudogene. This CDR3 spans 21 amino acids. This CDR3 is CASSRAPDPGLAGGLDNEQFF. The CDR3 DNA follows: TGTGCCAGCAGCAGAGCACCTGACCCGGGACTAGCGGGGGGTTTAGACAATGAGCAGTTCTTC.

This chain joins TRBV28 and TRBJ2-3, with 7 bases aligning to TRBD1. The CDR3 length is 16 residues. Trimming at V came to 6 bases and at J to 2 bases, leaving 11 bases not matched to a gene. In germline, CDR1 is MDHEN, CDR2 SYDVKM. This chain's CDR3 is CASSPIPGQITDTQYF. DNA of the CDR3: TGTGCCAGCAGCCCAATTCCGGGACAGATCACAGATACGCAGTATTTT.

The rearrangement uses TRBV4-2 and TRBJ1-1; 10 nucleotides agree with TRBD1. J lost 4 bases, V lost 4 bases, and 9 bases had no gene match. The germline gives CDR1 LGHNA, CDR2 YNFKEQ. The CDR3 extends over 16 amino acids. This chain's CDR3 is CASSPDPGTGATEAFF. In DNA, the CDR3 is TGTGCCAGCAGCCCGGATCCCGGGACAGGGGCCACTGAAGCTTTCTTT.

The rearrangement uses TRBV4-2 and TRBJ2-2; D remains unclear. V dropped 0 bases and J dropped 8 bases, with 13 bases sitting between them. CDR1 LGHNA and CDR2 YNFKEQ come from the germline V gene. There are 15 residues in the CDR3. CDR3 in DNA: TGTGCCAGCAGCCAAGAAGTTGGAAGGTCGGGGGAGCTGTTTTTT. Translation gives CASSQEVGRSGELFF.

Only one count was recorded for this clone. One junction end disagrees with the germline gene, perhaps due to a read error. The chain has TRBV12-5 and TRBJ2-1; 7 positions agree with TRBD2. Germline-derived CDR1 and CDR2 are LGHNT and FRNRAP. The CDR3 is made up of 14 amino acids. Written as DNA, the CDR3 is TGTGCTAGTGGATCCCGGGAGGCCTACAATGGGCAGTTCTTC. This codes for CASGSREAYNGQFF.

The CDR3 bases are TGTGCCAGCAGGGATACGTACCAAGAGACCCAGTACTTC. Residues: CASRDTYQETQYF. The chain employs TRBV5-6 and TRBJ2-5; no clear D. V was cut by 5 bases and J by 0 bases, with 8 bases left in between. Germline loops: CDR1 SGHDT, CDR2 YYEEEE. The CDR3 sequence is 13 residues long.

This chain connects TRBV7-9 to TRBJ2-3, with D hard to call. V lost 5 bases, J lost 0 bases, and 18 bases lay in between. CDR3 size: 17 residues. CDR1 and CDR2 (germline): SEHNR, FQNEAQ (reference sequence). The CDR3: CASSHPQRTSSTDTQYF. Written as DNA, the CDR3 is TGTGCCAGCAGCCATCCCCAAAGGACCTCTAGCACAGATACGCAGTATTTT. Variable domain in full (rest from reference TRBV7-9 and TRBJ2-3): DTGVSQNPRHKITKRGQNVTFRCDPISEHNRLYWYRQTLGQGPEFLTYFQNEAQLEKSRLLSDRFSAERPKGSFSTLEIQRTEQGDSAMYLCASSHPQRTSSTDTQYFGPGTRLTVL.

J is TRBJ1-2 and V is TRBV5-8; D not resolved. The CDR3 has 17 amino acids. V was shortened by 5 bases and J by 4 bases, with 24 bases between the two germline ends. The germline V gene encodes CDR1 SGHTS and CDR2 YDEGEE. This CDR3 reads CASRLGRGRFFFYGYTF. The CDR3 DNA reads as TGTGCCAGCAGATTAGGTCGCGGGCGGTTCTTTTTCTATGGCTACACCTTC.

Regarding this clone: A much larger clone sits a single nucleotide away, making a read error possible. V gene TRBV6-4 combines with J gene TRBJ2-1, with 9 nucleotides matching TRBD1. This CDR3 is built from 15 residues. Germline CDR1 reads MRHNA; CDR2 reads SNTAGT. The CDR3 region is CASSDQGQGSYERFF. The CDR3 nucleotides are TGTGCCAGCAGTGATCAGGGACAGGGAAGCTATGAGCGGTTCTTC.

J is TRBJ1-4 and V is TRBV28; the D is unclear. The CDR3 runs 14 residues. V shed 3 bases and J shed 8 bases, with 13 bases lying between them. Germline loops: CDR1 MDHEN, CDR2 SYDVKM. CDR3 amino acids: CASSFQALGEKLFF. The CDR3, as DNA: TGTGCCAGCAGTTTCCAGGCCCTGGGGGAAAAACTGTTTTTT.

This clone appeared a single time. The V gene is TRBV29-1, the J gene TRBJ2-5; D possibly uses TRBD1 or TRBD2 (5 bases each). CDR1 and CDR2 (germline): SQVTM, ANQGSEA. The CDR3 loop spans 17 amino acids. Trimming pared 3 bases from V and 4 bases from J, leaving 24 bases between. The CDR3 region is CSVDEGKQSGMGETQYF. The CDR3 coding sequence is TGCAGCGTTGATGAGGGGAAACAATCGGGGATGGGAGAGACCCAGTACTTC.

The genes are TRBV28 and TRBJ1-4; TRBD1 matches 9 bases. The V gene's germline CDR1 is MDHEN and CDR2 SYDVKM. The CDR3 runs 15 residues. After removal of 5 bases from V and 5 bases from J, the junction contained 6 bases not matched to a gene. The CDR3 DNA reads as TGTGCCAGCAGTCCCACAGGGGGCCTCAATGAAAAACTGTTTTTT. Residues: CASSPTGGLNEKLFF.

V gene TRBV9 combines with J gene TRBJ1-2; weak D call: TRBD1 (6 bases). Trimming left V 2 bases short and J 3 bases short, with 23 bases between. The CDR3 extends over 18 amino acids. The germline V gene has CDR1 SGDLS and CDR2 YYNGEE. The CDR3 coding sequence is TGTGCCAGCAGCGTGAGCTCCTTCGTGGGGACATGGGACTATGGCTACACCTTC. Protein: CASSVSSFVGTWDYGYTF.

The chain uses TRBV14 and TRBJ2-7; possibly TRBD1 or TRBD2 for D (5 bases each). Per germline, CDR1 SGHDN and CDR2 FVKESK. V dropped 4 bases and J dropped 2 bases, with 15 bases sitting between them. This CDR3 comprises 15 residues. CDR3 loop: CASSLTGLGAYEQYF. In DNA form, the CDR3 reads TGTGCCAGCAGCCTTACGGGGCTAGGAGCCTACGAGCAGTACTTC.

This clone was seen a single time. The rearrangement links TRBV29-1 to TRBJ1-4; D is perhaps TRBD1 (6 bases). This CDR3 is built from 15 residues. Germline assignment: CDR1 SQVTM and CDR2 ANQGSEA. V lost 5 bases to trimming and J lost 5 bases, with 18 bases between them. The CDR3 region is CSVLFHREENEKLFF. CDR3 in DNA: TGCAGCGTTCTATTTCACAGGGAAGAGAATGAAAAACTGTTTTTT.